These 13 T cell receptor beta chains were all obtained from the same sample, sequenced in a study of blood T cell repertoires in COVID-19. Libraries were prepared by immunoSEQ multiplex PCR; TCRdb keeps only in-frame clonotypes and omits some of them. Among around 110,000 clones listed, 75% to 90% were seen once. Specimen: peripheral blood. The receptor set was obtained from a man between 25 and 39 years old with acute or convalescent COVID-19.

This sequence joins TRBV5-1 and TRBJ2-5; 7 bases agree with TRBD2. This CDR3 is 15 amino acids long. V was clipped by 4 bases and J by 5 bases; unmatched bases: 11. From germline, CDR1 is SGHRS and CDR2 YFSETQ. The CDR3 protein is CASSRTSSPLETQYF. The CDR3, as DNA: TGCGCCAGCAGCAGGACTAGTTCGCCGCTGGAGACCCAGTACTTC. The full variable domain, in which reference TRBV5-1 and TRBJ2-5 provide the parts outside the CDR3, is KAGVTQTPRYLIKTRGQQVTLSCSPISGHRSVSWYQQTPGQGLQFLFEYFSETQRNKGNFPGRFSGRQFSNSRSEMNVSTLELGDSALYLCASSRTSSPLETQYFGPGTRLLVL.

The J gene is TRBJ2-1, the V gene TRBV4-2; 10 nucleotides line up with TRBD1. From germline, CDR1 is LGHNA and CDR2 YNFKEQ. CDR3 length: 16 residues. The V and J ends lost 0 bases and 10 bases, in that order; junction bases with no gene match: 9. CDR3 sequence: CASSQEVDRGPREQFF. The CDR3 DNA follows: TGTGCCAGCAGCCAAGAGGTAGACAGGGGGCCCCGGGAGCAGTTCTTC.

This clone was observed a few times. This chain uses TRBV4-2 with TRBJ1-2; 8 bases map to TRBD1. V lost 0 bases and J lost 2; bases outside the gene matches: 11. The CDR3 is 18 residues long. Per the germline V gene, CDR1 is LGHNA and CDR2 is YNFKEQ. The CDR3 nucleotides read TGTGCCAGCAGCCAAGATTCAGGGGGCTCTCCTGAAAACTATGGCTACACCTTC. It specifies CASSQDSGGSPENYGYTF.

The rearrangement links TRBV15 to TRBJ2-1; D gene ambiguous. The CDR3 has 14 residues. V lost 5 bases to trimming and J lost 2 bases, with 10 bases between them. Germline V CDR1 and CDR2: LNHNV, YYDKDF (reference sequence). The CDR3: CATSPNPAYNEQFF. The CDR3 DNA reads TGTGCCACCAGCCCTAATCCGGCCTACAATGAGCAGTTCTTC.

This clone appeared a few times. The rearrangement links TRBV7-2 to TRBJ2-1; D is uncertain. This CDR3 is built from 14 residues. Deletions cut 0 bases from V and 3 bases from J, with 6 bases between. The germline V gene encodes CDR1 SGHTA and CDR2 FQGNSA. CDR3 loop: CASSLAARYNEQFF. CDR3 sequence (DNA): TGTGCCAGCAGCTTAGCGGCTCGCTACAATGAGCAGTTCTTC.

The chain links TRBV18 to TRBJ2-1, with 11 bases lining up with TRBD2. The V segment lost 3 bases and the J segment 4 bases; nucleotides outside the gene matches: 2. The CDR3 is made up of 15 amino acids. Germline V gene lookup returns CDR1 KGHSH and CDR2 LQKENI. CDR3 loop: CASSPLAGGYNEQFF. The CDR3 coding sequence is TGTGCCAGCTCACCCCTAGCGGGGGGTTACAATGAGCAGTTCTTC.

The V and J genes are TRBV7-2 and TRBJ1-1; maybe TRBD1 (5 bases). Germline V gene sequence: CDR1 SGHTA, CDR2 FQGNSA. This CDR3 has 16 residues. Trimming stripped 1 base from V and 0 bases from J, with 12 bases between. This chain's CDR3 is CASSLDGGLLNTEAFF. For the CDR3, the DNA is TGTGCCAGCAGCTTAGACGGGGGGTTGCTGAACACTGAAGCTTTCTTT. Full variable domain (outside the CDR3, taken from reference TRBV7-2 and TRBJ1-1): GAGVSQSPSNKVTEKGKDVELRCDPISGHTALYWYRQSLGQGLEFLIYFQGNSAPDKSGLPSDRFSAERTGGSVSTLTIQRTQQEDSAVYLCASSLDGGLLNTEAFFGQGTRLTVV.

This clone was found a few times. The CDR3 sequence: CASSYSTGGGTEAFF. DNA of the CDR3: TGTGCCAGCAGTTACTCGACAGGGGGAGGCACTGAAGCTTTCTTT. The J gene is TRBJ1-1, the V gene TRBV6-5; 9 bases are a match to TRBD1. J lost 4 bases, V lost 0 bases, and 3 bases had no gene match. The V gene's germline CDR1 is MNHEY and CDR2 SVGAGI. CDR3 length equals 15 residues.

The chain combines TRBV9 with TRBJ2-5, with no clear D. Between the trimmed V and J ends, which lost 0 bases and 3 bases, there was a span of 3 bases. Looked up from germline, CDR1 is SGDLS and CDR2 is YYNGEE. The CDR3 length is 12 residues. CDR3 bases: TGTGCCAGCAGCGTAGCTGAAGAGACCCAGTACTTC. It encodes CASSVAEETQYF.

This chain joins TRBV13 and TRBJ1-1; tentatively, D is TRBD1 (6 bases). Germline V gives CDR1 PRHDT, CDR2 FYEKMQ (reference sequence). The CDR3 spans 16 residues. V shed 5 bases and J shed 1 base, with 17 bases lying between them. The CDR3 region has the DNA TGTGCCAGCAGCCTACATAACTTGGACAGGAACACTGAAGCTTTCTTT. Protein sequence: CASSLHNLDRNTEAFF.

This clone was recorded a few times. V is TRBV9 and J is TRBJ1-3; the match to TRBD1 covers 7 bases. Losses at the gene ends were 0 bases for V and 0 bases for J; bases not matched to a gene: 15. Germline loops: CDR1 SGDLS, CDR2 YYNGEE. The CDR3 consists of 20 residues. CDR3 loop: CASSVASGQAGRPSGNTIYF. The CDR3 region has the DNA TGTGCCAGCAGCGTAGCCTCTGGACAGGCCGGTCGACCCTCTGGAAACACCATATATTTT.

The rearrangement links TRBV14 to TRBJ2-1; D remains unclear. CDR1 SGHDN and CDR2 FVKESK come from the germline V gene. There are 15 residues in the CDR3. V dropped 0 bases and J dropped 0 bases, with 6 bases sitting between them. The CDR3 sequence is CASSQDPGSYNEQFF. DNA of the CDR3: TGTGCCAGCAGCCAAGACCCAGGCTCCTACAATGAGCAGTTCTTC.

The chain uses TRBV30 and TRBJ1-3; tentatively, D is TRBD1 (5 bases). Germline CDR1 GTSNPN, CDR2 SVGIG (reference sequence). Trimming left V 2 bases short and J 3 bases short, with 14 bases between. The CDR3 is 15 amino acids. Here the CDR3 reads CAWSLGAQGGNTIYF. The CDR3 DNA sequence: TGTGCCTGGAGTTTAGGAGCCCAGGGTGGAAACACCATATATTTT.